The next 25 T cell receptor beta chains were all read from a single sample in a study of early T cells in non-severe SARS-CoV-2 infection. MiXCR was run by TCRdb on the 5' RACE reads, yielding one entry per CDR3 protein. Counted here are roughly 83,000 distinct CDR3 sequences, more than 10% occurring once; the ten biggest clones make up 3.5% to 5%. The starting material was whole blood, obtained at baseline. The receptor source for this set is an adult who was a healthcare worker with PCR-confirmed SARS-CoV-2 infection or an uninfected control (not recorded which).

This clonotype came up a few times. The rearrangement joins TRBV12-3 or TRBV12-4 to TRBJ1-1; 7 bases agree with TRBD1. With V trimmed by 6 bases and J by 0 bases, 7 bases remained unmatched. The CDR3 has 15 residues. CDR3 nucleotide sequence: TGTGCCAGCAGGCGCAGGGGGGGGGTGAACACTGAAGCTTTCTTT. This sequence encodes CASRRRGGVNTEAFF.

Ten or more counts support this clonotype. The rearrangement joins TRBV7-9 to TRBJ2-7; 8 bases are a match to TRBD1. CDR3 length: 14 amino acids. The J segment lost 5 bases and the V segment lost 5 bases, leaving 8 bases of the junction unmatched. CDR1 and CDR2 from the germline V gene are SEHNR and FQNEAQ (reference sequence). In DNA form, the CDR3 reads TGTGCCAGCAGCCCCCCCCGGGACAGGCACGAGCAGTACTTC. Its translation is CASSPPRDRHEQYF.

This chain links TRBV2 with TRBJ1-4; 10 positions agree with TRBD1. The germline V gene encodes CDR1 SNHLY and CDR2 FYNNEI. The V gene end was trimmed by 5 bases and the J gene end by 14 bases; junction bases not matched to a gene: 26. The CDR3 length is 19 residues. For the CDR3, the DNA is TGTGCCAGCAGTCCTACCGGGACAGGGGTCGCAATGGCCATGATTGCCCTGTTTTTT. Its translation is CASSPTGTGVAMAMIALFF.

This clonotype has ten or more counts. The rearrangement joins TRBV7-2 to TRBJ1-2, with D tentatively TRBD1 (6 bases). CDR1 is SGHTA, CDR2 FQGNSA, per germline. The CDR3 loop spans 15 amino acids. Deletions cut 0 bases from V and 7 bases from J, with 15 bases between. In DNA, the CDR3 is TGTGCCAGCAGCTTAGCATCTGGGGGGGCGCGTGGCTACACCTTC. It yields the protein CASSLASGGARGYTF.

The V and J genes are TRBV29-1 and TRBJ2-5; D could derive from TRBD1 or TRBD2 (5 bases each). The CDR3 covers 13 residues. Germline V CDR1 and CDR2: SQVTM, ANQGSEA. Trimming removed 4 bases from V and 5 bases from J, with 14 bases in between. The CDR3 DNA follows: TGCAGCGTTGCCGTCGCTTGGGGGGAGACCCAGTACTTC. This encodes CSVAVAWGETQYF.

The rearrangement uses TRBV5-5 and TRBJ1-2; tentatively, D is TRBD1 (6 bases). CDR3 size: 15 residues. V lost 6 bases and J 4 bases, leaving 19 bases between the germline ends. Germline CDR1 is SGHKS and CDR2 is YYEKEE (reference sequence). The CDR3 protein is CASNPWTAKIYGYTF. CDR3 nucleotide sequence: TGTGCCAGCAACCCCTGGACAGCCAAAATCTATGGCTACACCTTC. Based on the CDR3 plus reference TRBV5-5 and TRBJ1-2, the full variable domain is DAGVTQSPTHLIKTRGQQVTLRCSPISGHKSVSWYQQVLGQGPQFIFQYYEKEERGRGNFPDRFSARQFPNYSSELNVNALLLGDSALYLCASNPWTAKIYGYTFGSGTRLTVV.

There are a few counts of this clonotype. The chain uses TRBV10-3 and TRBJ1-4; D remains unclear. The germline gives CDR1 ENHRY, CDR2 SYGVKD. This CDR3 is 13 amino acids long. Trimming removed 7 bases at V and 3 bases at J, with 9 bases between. The CDR3 DNA sequence: TGTGCCATCACCTCGAGGCCTAATGAAAAACTGTTTTTT. This sequence encodes CAITSRPNEKLFF.

The sample holds a few counts of this clonotype. The J gene is TRBJ2-3, the V gene TRBV2, with 12 bases that match TRBD2. The CDR3 sequence is 17 residues long. Germline V gene sequence: CDR1 SNHLY, CDR2 FYNNEI. J was trimmed by 2 bases and V by 4 bases; bases with no gene match: 7. The CDR3 coding sequence is TGTGCCAGCAGTGGAGCGACTAGCGGGAGCCCCACAGATACGCAGTATTTT. It codes for CASSGATSGSPTDTQYF.

This clonotype was counted ten times or more. The V gene is TRBV5-1, the J gene TRBJ1-1; D gene ambiguous. This CDR3 is built from 13 residues. Germline V gene data show CDR1 as SGHRS and CDR2 as YFSETQ. The V gene lost 0 bases and the J gene lost 8 bases, with 11 bases spanning the gap. CDR3 in amino acids: CASSLGQAGEAFF. The CDR3, as DNA: TGCGCCAGCAGCTTGGGCCAAGCGGGGGAAGCTTTCTTT. Supplemented by reference TRBV5-1 and TRBJ1-1, the full variable domain reads KAGVTQTPRYLIKTRGQQVTLSCSPISGHRSVSWYQQTPGQGLQFLFEYFSETQRNKGNFPGRFSGRQFSNSRSEMNVSTLELGDSALYLCASSLGQAGEAFFGQGTRLTVV.

This clonotype was counted ten times or more. The J gene is TRBJ1-6, the V gene TRBV7-3; D is uncertain. Germline V gene sequence: CDR1 SGHTA, CDR2 FQGTGA. The V end lost 5 bases, the J end lost 7 bases, and 9 bases lay between the germline ends. CDR3 length equals 13 residues. The CDR3 sequence: CASSADRNSPLHF. CDR3 DNA sequence: TGTGCCAGCAGCGCCGATCGAAATTCACCCCTCCACTTT.

This rearrangement joins TRBV20-1 to TRBJ1-3, with TRBD1 as a possible D gene (6 bases). V dropped 3 bases and J dropped 0 bases, with 12 bases sitting between them. CDR3 size: 15 residues. The germline gives CDR1 DFQATT, CDR2 SNEGSKA (reference sequence). CDR3 loop: CSARGGTNSGNTIYF. For the CDR3, the DNA is TGCAGTGCTAGGGGGGGCACGAACTCTGGAAACACCATATATTTT.

This clonotype has ten or more counts. This chain's CDR3 is CSARDKVAQNTGELFF. CDR3 DNA: TGCAGTGCTAGAGATAAGGTAGCGCAGAACACCGGGGAGCTGTTTTTT. The gene calls are TRBV20-1 and TRBJ2-2; perhaps TRBD2 as D (5 bases). Germline V gives CDR1 DFQATT, CDR2 SNEGSKA (reference sequence). This CDR3 spans 16 amino acids. Trimming left V 0 bases short and J 1 base short, with 12 bases between.

The rearrangement links TRBV19 to TRBJ1-5; TRBD1 aligns across 7 bases. V dropped 10 bases and J dropped 0; count of bases not matched to a gene: 15. The germline V gene encodes CDR1 LNHDA and CDR2 SQIVND (reference sequence). The CDR3 runs to 17 residues. CDR3 sequence (DNA): TGTGCCAACCTTTGCCGGGGACAGTCCGATAGCAATCAGCCCCAGCATTTT. Encoded protein: CANLCRGQSDSNQPQHF.

The table lists this clonotype with a few counts. The rearrangement joins TRBV11-2 to TRBJ2-2; 9 bases align to TRBD1. Looked up from germline, CDR1 is SGHAT and CDR2 is FQNNGV. Unmatched junction bases numbered 3, after V lost 3 bases and J lost 1 base. This CDR3 is 16 amino acids long. The CDR3 DNA follows: TGTGCCAGCAGCTTTAGGGGACAGGGGAACACCGGGGAGCTGTTTTTT. It is translated as CASSFRGQGNTGELFF. The variable domain in full, with the rest retrieved from reference TRBV11-2 and TRBJ2-2, is EAGVAQSPRYKIIEKRQSVAFWCNPISGHATLYWYQQILGQGPKLLIQFQNNGVVDDSQLPKDRFSAERLKGVDSTLKIQPAKLEDSAVYLCASSFRGQGNTGELFFGEGSRLTVL.

This clonotype was counted ten times or more. The rearrangement links TRBV9 to TRBJ1-2; D uncertain. The V gene lost 4 bases and the J gene lost 3 bases, with 13 bases spanning the gap. Germline V gives CDR1 SGDLS, CDR2 YYNGEE. The CDR3 length is 14 residues. The CDR3 nucleotides read TGTGCCAGCAGCCGCGGGAGCGGGGACTATGGCTACACCTTC. It translates to CASSRGSGDYGYTF.

This clonotype has just a few counts. V usage is TRBV20-1 and J usage is TRBJ2-4, with a possible D match to TRBD2 (6 bases). This CDR3 region has 13 residues. Germline assignment: CDR1 DFQATT and CDR2 SNEGSKA (reference sequence). Trimming took off 5 bases at V and 3 bases at J, with 11 bases between the two ends. The CDR3 reads CSAWRANKNIQYF. CDR3 nucleotide sequence: TGCAGTGCTTGGAGGGCGAACAAAAACATTCAGTACTTC.

This clonotype was recorded a few times. The chain links TRBV11-2 to TRBJ2-1; TRBD2 matches 7 bases. The CDR3 loop spans 17 amino acids. V shed 6 bases and J 4 bases; nucleotides not matched to a gene: 15. CDR1 is SGHAT, CDR2 FQNNGV, per germline. As DNA, the CDR3 is TGTGCCAGCAGTCTTGGCTTGTTCACTAGCGCGTACAATGAGCAGTTCTTC. It codes for CASSLGLFTSAYNEQFF.

The V gene is TRBV6-6, the J gene TRBJ1-5; no firm D call. CDR3 length equals 14 residues. Germline CDR1 reads MNHNY; CDR2 reads SVGAGI (reference sequence). Trimming took 4 bases from V and 7 from J, leaving 14 bases between them. CDR3 nucleotides: TGTGCCAGCAGTTTCCCAGGAGTAAACCAGCCCCAGCATTTT. Translating gives CASSFPGVNQPQHF.

This chain uses TRBV11-3 with TRBJ2-2, with 10 nucleotides matching TRBD1. CDR3 length: 15 residues. Germline trimming cut 4 bases from V and 6 bases from J; bases unmatched to any gene: 5. CDR1 SGHNT and CDR2 YENEEA come from the germline V gene. CDR3 DNA sequence: TGTGCCAGCAGCTCTGGACAGGGGGACGCCGGGGAGCTGTTTTTT. Translated, it gives CASSSGQGDAGELFF.

This chain connects TRBV18 to TRBJ2-1; D might be TRBD2 (5 bases). With 3 bases removed from V and 9 bases from J, the gap between germline ends came to 9 bases. This CDR3 region has 12 residues. CDR1 is KGHSH, CDR2 LQKENI, per germline. CDR3 nucleotide sequence: TGTGCCAGCTCACCGGCTAGCCCTGAGCAGTTCTTC. Its translation: CASSPASPEQFF.

This clonotype has just a few counts. The chain carries TRBV18 and TRBJ1-6; possibly TRBD1 for D (6 bases). The CDR3 consists of 16 residues. V lost 2 bases to trimming and J lost 11 bases, with 19 bases between them. Per germline, CDR1 KGHSH and CDR2 LQKENI. The DNA for the CDR3 is TGTGCCAGCTCACCAAAGGACCCAGGGGCTATAACACCCCTCCACTTT. It yields the protein CASSPKDPGAITPLHF.

In its sample, this clonotype was seen a few times. This CDR3 is CASSPPSRDSGEQFF. CDR3 nucleotides: TGTGCCAGCTCACCACCGAGCAGGGATAGTGGTGAGCAGTTCTTC. V is TRBV18 and J is TRBJ2-1, with D perhaps TRBD1 (5 bases). V gave up 0 bases and J gave up 9 bases, with 15 bases separating them. The germline gives CDR1 KGHSH, CDR2 LQKENI. The CDR3 has 15 residues.

This clonotype occurred a few times. The chain joins TRBV18 to TRBJ1-1; the match to TRBD1 covers 7 bases. V lost 3 bases to trimming and J lost 6 bases; unmatched junction nucleotides: 4. The CDR3 covers 13 residues. Germline lookup yields CDR1 KGHSH and CDR2 LQKENI. The CDR3 loop reads CASSPGQAPEAFF. For the CDR3, the DNA is TGTGCCAGCTCACCCGGACAGGCCCCTGAAGCTTTCTTT.

The chain carries TRBV3-2 and TRBJ1-2; TRBD1 reflects the table's D call only, with no check against the DNA. TRBV3-2 is designated a pseudogene. This CDR3 spans 15 amino acids. The CDR3 coding sequence is TGTGCCAGCAGCCGCCCAGGGATTGGCAGCTATGGCTACACCTTC. Protein sequence: CASSRPGIGSYGYTF.

The chain links TRBV7-6 to TRBJ1-3, with 7 bases identical to TRBD1. CDR1 is SGHVS and CDR2 is FNYEAQ in the germline V gene. V lost 5 bases to trimming and J lost 2 bases; unmatched junction nucleotides: 3. The CDR3 is 14 amino acids. The CDR3 sequence: CASSLGQTGNTIYF. Here the CDR3 DNA reads TGTGCCAGCAGCCTGGGACAGACTGGAAACACCATATATTTT.